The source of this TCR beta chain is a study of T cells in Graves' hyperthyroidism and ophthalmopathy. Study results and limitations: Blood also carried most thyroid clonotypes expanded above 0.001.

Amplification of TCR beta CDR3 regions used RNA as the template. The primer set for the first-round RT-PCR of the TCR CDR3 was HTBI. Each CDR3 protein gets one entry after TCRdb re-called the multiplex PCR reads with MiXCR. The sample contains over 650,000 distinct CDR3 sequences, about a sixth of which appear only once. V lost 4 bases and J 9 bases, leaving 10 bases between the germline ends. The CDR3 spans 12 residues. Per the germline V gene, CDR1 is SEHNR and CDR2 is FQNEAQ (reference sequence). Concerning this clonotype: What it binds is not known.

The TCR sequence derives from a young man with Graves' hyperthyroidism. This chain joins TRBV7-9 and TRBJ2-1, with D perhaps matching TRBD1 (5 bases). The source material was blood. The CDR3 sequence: CASSSQGVEQFF. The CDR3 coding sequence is TGTGCCAGCAGCTCCCAGGGTGTTGAGCAGTTCTTC. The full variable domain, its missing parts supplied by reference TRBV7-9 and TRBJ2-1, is DTGVSQNPRHKITKRGQNVTFRCDPISEHNRLYWYRQTLGQGPEFLTYFQNEAQLEKSRLLSDRFSAERPKGSFSTLEIQRTEQGDSAMYLCASSSQGVEQFFGPGTRLTVL.